Listed below are T cell receptor beta chains from one sample, sequenced in a study of T cells in Graves' hyperthyroidism and ophthalmopathy. A single record per CDR3 protein comes from TCRdb applying MiXCR to the multiplex PCR reads. Here the sample spans 300,000 to 450,000 distinct CDR3 sequences, 13% being singletons. The sequenced sample consisted of blood. The receptors originated from a man aged 25 to 40 with Graves' hyperthyroidism that later progressed to Graves' ophthalmopathy. Both conserved end residues are part of each CDR3. A D gene is named only where the DNA matches it firmly. Clone size appears in some rows only: once, few, many, or a class for an expanded clone.

d_call	clone_size	j_call	v_call	cdr3_aa	cdr3_nt
TRBD2	-	TRBJ2-1	TRBV9	CASSSLSGGFPNEQFF	TGTGCCAGCAGCTCCCTTAGCGGGGGCTTTCCAAATGAGCAGTTCTTC
TRBD1	many	TRBJ2-7	TRBV28	CASSLTGALEQYF	TGTGCCAGCAGTTTGACAGGGGCCCTGGAGCAGTACTTC
-	many	TRBJ2-3	TRBV7-2	CASSFGSTDTQYF	TGTGCCAGCAGCTTTGGTAGCACAGATACGCAGTATTTT
-	-	TRBJ1-2	TRBV7-9	CASSLARGSPNYGYTF	TGTGCCAGCAGCTTAGCGCGCGGCAGCCCTAACTATGGCTACACCTTC
-	many	TRBJ2-7	TRBV30	CAWSAGITYEQYF	TGTGCCTGGAGTGCGGGGATTACCTACGAGCAGTACTTC
-	-	TRBJ2-5	TRBV10-3	CAISAQERVQETQYF	TGTGCCATCAGTGCCCAAGAGAGGGTCCAAGAGACCCAGTACTTC
-	-	TRBJ2-7	TRBV5-1	CASSSGQFSYEQYF	TGCGCCAGCAGCTCAGGACAGTTTTCCTACGAGCAGTACTTC
-	many	TRBJ1-1	TRBV28	CASSPRMYSLRSEAFF	TGTGCCAGCAGCCCCCGAATGTACAGCCTTCGGTCTGAAGCTTTCTTT
-	many	TRBJ2-5	TRBV6-5	CASSYSVGQGGETQYF	TGTGCCAGCAGTTACTCCGTTGGACAGGGAGGGGAGACCCAGTACTTC
-	many	TRBJ1-5	TRBV20-1	CSARDRDIYQPQHF	TGCAGTGCTAGAGACCGGGACATTTATCAGCCCCAGCATTTT
-	many	TRBJ2-3	TRBV5-1	CASSPNRWDTQYF	TGCGCCAGCAGCCCTAATAGGTGGGATACGCAGTATTTT
-	many	TRBJ2-7	TRBV6-1	CASSEDLVEQYF	TGTGCCAGCAGTGAAGATCTAGTCGAGCAGTACTTC
-	many	TRBJ2-7	TRBV2	CASRRSYEQYF	TGTGCCAGCAGACGGTCCTACGAGCAGTACTTC
-	many	TRBJ1-5	TRBV5-1	CASSLAGGGGQPQHF	TGCGCCAGCAGCTTGGCCGGGGGGGGCGGACAGCCCCAGCATTTT
TRBD2	many	TRBJ2-2	TRBV28	CASRGLAGKNTGELFF	TGTGCCAGCAGGGGACTAGCGGGGAAGAACACCGGGGAGCTGTTTTTT
-	-	TRBJ1-2	TRBV20-1	CSARDDGVEGYTF	TGCAGTGCTAGAGATGACGGGGTAGAGGGCTACACCTTC
-	many	TRBJ2-5	TRBV27	CASSLSRGPSPQYF	TGTGCCAGCAGTTTATCGAGAGGCCCGTCGCCCCAGTACTTC
-	many	TRBJ2-5	TRBV20-1	CSAMWGYPGAEETQYF	TGCAGTGCTATGTGGGGCTACCCGGGGGCTGAGGAGACCCAGTACTTC
TRBD1	many	TRBJ1-1	TRBV6-1	CASSYQGGALGTEAFF	TGTGCCAGCAGTTATCAAGGGGGCGCATTAGGCACTGAAGCTTTCTTT
-	many	TRBJ2-1	TRBV10-3	CAISDGQANVYNEQFF	TGTGCCATCAGTGACGGTCAGGCGAACGTCTACAATGAGCAGTTCTTC
TRBD1	few	TRBJ1-1	TRBV5-5	CASSLVGTGLNTEAFF	TGTGCCAGCAGCCTGGTGGGGACAGGGTTGAACACTGAAGCTTTCTTT
-	many	TRBJ1-1	TRBV18	CASSPKRLVDTEAFF	TGTGCCAGCTCACCCAAGAGACTTGTTGACACTGAAGCTTTCTTT
-	many	TRBJ2-1	TRBV20-1	CSADPGTRAYNEQFF	TGCAGTGCCGACCCCGGGACAAGGGCCTACAATGAGCAGTTCTTC
TRBD1	few	TRBJ1-2	TRBV6-2/TRBV6-3	CVSSYLGTGLKGYTF	TGTGTCAGCAGTTACCTTGGGACAGGTCTAAAGGGCTACACCTTC
TRBD2	-	TRBJ2-2	TRBV12-3/TRBV12-4	CASSRLAGVNTGELSF	TGTGCCAGCAGCCGATTAGCGGGGGTGAACACCGGGGAGCTGTCTTTT
-	few	TRBJ1-1	TRBV19	CASSTGAVTEAFF	TGTGCCAGTAGTACCGGCGCCGTTACTGAAGCTTTCTTT
-	-	TRBJ2-7	TRBV7-9	CASSTPPNRASYEQYF	TGTGCCAGCAGCACCCCCCCGAACAGGGCCTCCTACGAGCAGTACTTC
TRBD2	many	TRBJ2-2	TRBV12-3/TRBV12-4	CASSLSGLANTGELFF	TGTGCCAGCAGTTTATCTGGACTAGCCAACACCGGGGAGCTGTTTTTT
TRBD2	-	TRBJ2-1	TRBV6-5	CASSYLAGGRYNEQFF	TGTGCCAGCAGTTACTTGGCGGGGGGCAGGTACAATGAGCAGTTCTTC
TRBD1	-	TRBJ1-6	TRBV14	CASSQGKGAISPLHF	TGTGCCAGCAGCCAAGGGAAGGGGGCTATCTCACCCCTCCACTTT
-	many	TRBJ1-4	TRBV7-2	CASAAQTGEKLFF	TGTGCCAGTGCCGCTCAGACCGGGGAAAAACTGTTTTTT
-	many	TRBJ2-1	TRBV5-1	CASSLGDTVNEQFF	TGCGCCAGCAGCTTGGGGGACACCGTCAATGAGCAGTTCTTC
TRBD1	many	TRBJ2-6	TRBV6-1	CASSSGTGAGANVLTF	TGTGCCAGCAGCTCCGGGACAGGGGCTGGGGCCAACGTCCTGACTTTC
TRBD1	few	TRBJ2-5	TRBV18	CASSPRKTGEETQYF	TGTGCCAGCTCACCACGGAAGACAGGGGAAGAGACCCAGTACTTC
-	-	TRBJ1-3	TRBV27	CASKPGRSSGNTIYF	TGTGCCAGCAAACCGGGACGTAGCTCTGGAAACACCATATATTTT
-	many	TRBJ1-2	TRBV29-1	CSVPDSTNYGYTF	TGCAGCGTGCCGGACAGTACTAACTATGGCTACACCTTC
TRBD1	many	TRBJ2-1	TRBV12-3/TRBV12-4	CASRPNPGQGVNEQFF	TGTGCCAGCAGACCCAATCCGGGACAGGGGGTCAATGAGCAGTTCTTC
TRBD2	many	TRBJ2-1	TRBV6-1	CAGTVGGWASNEQFF	TGTGCCGGCACCGTGGGAGGGTGGGCGTCTAATGAGCAGTTCTTC
TRBD2	many	TRBJ2-3	TRBV2	CASSEGGSDTQYF	TGTGCCAGCAGTGAGGGGGGGTCAGATACGCAGTATTTT
TRBD2	few	TRBJ2-7	TRBV20-1	CSARGGGAYEQYF	TGCAGTGCTAGAGGCGGGGGGGCTTACGAGCAGTACTTC
-	many	TRBJ1-1	TRBV6-1	CASSPLGRMSMNTEAFF	TGTGCCAGCAGCCCCCTGGGAAGGATGTCAATGAACACTGAAGCTTTCTTT
-	few	TRBJ1-5	TRBV13	CASSSGPTHNQPQHF	TGTGCCAGCAGCTCCGGGCCGACCCACAATCAGCCCCAGCATTTT
-	-	TRBJ1-5	TRBV4-1	CASSLSRTVSNQPQHF	TGCGCCAGCAGCCTGTCCCGGACTGTGAGCAATCAGCCCCAGCATTTT
-	many	TRBJ2-2	TRBV6-1	CASSYPRGPYLSNTGELFF	TGTGCCAGCAGCTACCCCAGGGGACCCTATCTTTCTAACACCGGGGAGCTGTTTTTT
TRBD1	many	TRBJ2-7	TRBV6-2/TRBV6-3	CASSSDRGHEQYF	TGTGCCAGCAGTTCCGACAGGGGACACGAGCAGTACTTC
-	many	TRBJ2-1	TRBV20-1	CSASAGNYNEQFF	TGCAGTGCTAGCGCGGGGAACTACAATGAGCAGTTCTTC
-	-	TRBJ2-7	TRBV10-2	CASSAVTAGSINEQYF	TGCGCCAGCAGTGCTGTGACAGCAGGTTCGATAAACGAGCAGTACTTC
-	many	TRBJ1-3	TRBV7-9	CASSLLGGNTIYF	TGTGCCAGCAGCCTACTGGGAGGAAACACCATATATTTT
-	many	TRBJ2-5	TRBV20-1	CSASKGSGGAQETQYF	TGCAGTGCTAGCAAGGGGTCAGGGGGGGCTCAAGAGACCCAGTACTTC
-	many	TRBJ2-5	TRBV30	CASLPSGLETQYF	TGTGCCTCCCTTCCGTCCGGGCTGGAGACCCAGTACTTC
-	many	TRBJ2-2	TRBV9	CASRDTGIAGELFF	TGTGCCAGCAGGGACACAGGGATTGCCGGGGAGCTGTTTTTT